This T cell receptor (beta chain) originates from a study of cytomegalovirus exposure and HLA in healthy donors (dated by TCRdb to about 2017). Regarding the research as a whole: In an earlier analysis of approximately 500 of the donors, around 300 Gb of sequence data and just under 120 million unique TCR beta sequences from about 179 million T cells were reported. An early release that covered about 600 HLA-typed donors contained approximately 300 gigabases of sequencing data and tens of millions of unique TCR sequences. Among the roughly 370 genotyped donors, 75% to 90% belonged to the genetic ancestry cluster associated with self-reported Caucasian donors. The study aimed to test whether cataloging public T cell receptors could reveal signatures of past pathogen exposure. Using immunosequencing, the study profiled T cell repertoires from roughly 650 subjects and related those repertoires to cytomegalovirus serostatus. Besides the first cohort of 666 subjects, a separate validation cohort made up of roughly 120 different subjects was used. To predict cytomegalovirus infection status, the study brought together high-throughput TCR immunosequencing, statistical association of individual TCRs with disease status, and machine learning. A later analysis re-examined previously published TCR beta repertoires from more than 550 donors and added high-resolution HLA genotyping to investigate patterns of TCR occurrence. In the later analysis, no new phenotypic data were used to find candidate immune exposures; instead, reliance was placed on TCR beta sequences and their occurrence across donors. In an earlier analysis of about 590 of the donors, high-throughput TCR beta sequencing was used to judge whether each TCR beta V gene segment behaved as functional or pseudogenic. Donor age, sex, ethnicity and CMV serostatus were compiled alongside the repertoire data. A later genetic analysis took genome-wide SNP genotypes for about three fifths of the 666 donors and used that subset as a discovery cohort. All discovery cohort repertoires had been generated on a single sequencing platform. HLA typing covered class I and class II loci at four-digit resolution. The number of donors typed differed by locus, with 629-630 for A, B, C, DRB1 and DQB1, roughly 520 for DQA1, under 610 for DPA1, and roughly 450 for DPB1. Four or five DR-DQ haplotypes were handled as single units for association and clustering because linkage in the cohort was strong. Among roughly 400 genotyped donors of the cohort, an average of approximately 200,000 unique TCR beta nucleotide sequences was sequenced per donor, of which roughly 18% were non-productive.

The library was prepared using the immunoSEQ multiplex PCR assay. The multiplex PCR relied on a mix of 60 forward primers for TCR Vbeta segments and 13 reverse primers for TCR Jbeta segments. The CDR3 region of rearranged TCR beta genes was amplified from genomic DNA by a multiplex PCR assay. On the Illumina HiSeq System, the amplified TCR beta libraries were sequenced as 87-base-pair reads. As for the authors' bioinformatics: A later analysis tallied 75 million to 95 million unique TCR beta chains across the 640 or so repertoires, and approximately 11 million of those chains were shared by two or more donors. A nearest-neighbor algorithm error-corrected the raw reads and collapsed the reads into unique sequences, merging closely related sequences to remove PCR and sequencing errors. Alignment of CDR3 sequences to IMGT reference sequences was used to assign V, D and J gene segments. For a sequence to be retained, at least a six-nucleotide match to both a V gene segment and a J gene segment was required. Rearrangements were called productive when the CDR3 lacked stop codons and stayed in frame with V and J; all others were non-productive. CDR3 was defined by IMGT convention, running from the second conserved V-encoded cysteine to the conserved J-encoded phenylalanine. The earlier analysis of 500 to 650 of the donors excluded any sequence lacking an unambiguous match to a single V gene segment. An earlier analysis of a few hundred of the donors classified V segments as functional when productive rearrangements were above 56.7% and as segregating when the standard deviation between donors was above 5%. A statistical classification framework was built for diagnosing cytomegalovirus status from the catalog of TCR beta chain sequences. In a later analysis, V and J genes were assigned by comparing TCR nucleotide sequences against IMGT/GENE-DB human TR gene sequences. Using the TCRdist pipeline, a later analysis assigned CDR3 sequences along with most-parsimonious VDJ recombination scenarios. In a later analysis, each TCR beta chain was defined by its CDR3 amino acid sequence together with its V-gene family, and reads lacking a unique V-gene family were excluded. A later analysis removed 592 highly shared, low-generation-probability nucleotide sequences to deal with suspected cross-contamination and a sequencing artifact. A later analysis calculated a clonal expansion index for each public chain from normalized within-repertoire ranks of inferred template counts. In a later analysis, generation probabilities were computed with a VDJ recombination model fitted to out-of-frame rearrangements, and the resulting probabilities were checked against IGoR. In a later analysis, TCR-TCR, TCR-HLA and TCR-CMV co-occurrence was scored with hypergeometric tests, and a repertoire-size bias correction was applied to TCR pairs. False discovery rates were estimated in a later analysis by permuting HLA or CMV assignments 20 times. In a later analysis, co-occurring TCRs were grouped using DBSCAN, and TCRdist sequence similarity was added for clustering within HLA-allele-positive subsets. Repertoires with fewer than 30,000 or more than 120,000 public chains, plus five repertoires with anomalous nucleotide sharing, were excluded from co-occurrence clustering. This is the immuneACCESS table as TCRdb keeps it, with only in-frame sequences that have V and J called. A part of the clones is gone; compared with another copy, unresolved V genes explain less than half, and the rest is unexplained. V and J calls and clone size follow that table, whereas D and trimming were derived from the DNA. This sample comprises 300,000 or so clones, around four fifths of them detected only once. 1.5% to 2% of the sample goes to the ten largest clones.

Beyond this particular receptor, the publication reports: A later genetic analysis associated a missense DCLRE1C variant with V-gene and J-gene trimming of TCR beta chains, and an independent cohort replicated the association. The classifier was reported to diagnose cytomegalovirus status with high specificity and sensitivity in both the original cohort and the validation cohort. In an earlier analysis of 500 to 650 of the donors, most TCR beta V segments appeared in productive rearrangements about 87% or about 30% of the time, broadly matching IMGT annotations. CMV serostatus was the only immune exposure information available for the cohort. A later analysis reported that several top co-occurrence clusters appeared linked to parvovirus B19, influenza, CMV and Epstein-Barr virus. The presence/absence analyses assumed that sequencing depth was roughly uniform across donors, and that assumption may not be true. A further reported finding was that TCR beta sequences accurately predicted the HLA-A and HLA-B alleles for most subjects in the first cohort. A later genetic analysis reported fewer N-insertions in productive TCRs among donors in an Asian-associated ancestry cluster than the roughly 670-donor mean. Correlated functional status among segregating V segments might reflect linkage disequilibrium, but an unknown experimental factor could not be ruled out. Because some donors lacked HLA typing at each locus, the association tests relied only on the typed subset. A cluster of highly shared sequence variants was judged likely to be a technical artifact of the sequencing pipeline. While some public TCRs were present in many individuals, most TCR sequences turned up only very rarely across donors. The authors suggested that the approach could potentially be generalized to other disease states and immunological phenotypes. In a later analysis, 15,000 to 20,000 TCR beta sequences were associated with specific HLA alleles at a false discovery rate of 0.05. Only TCR beta chains were sequenced in this cohort, and the absence of alpha or paired-chain data limited detectable features. Because counts were too low, more than 15 rarely observed V segments, including chromosome 9 orphons, were left out of the earlier analysis of 500 to 650 of the donors. In vitro tests confirmed that a few of the cytomegalovirus-associated TCR beta chains recognize cytomegalovirus antigens. A total of 150 to 200 TCR beta chains were listed by the study as associated with cytomegalovirus. Assigning TCR associations to individual alleles was difficult when HLA alleles, especially DR and DQ, strongly co-occurred. In a later analysis, the rate of TCR association differed among HLA loci, with DRB1 alleles having the most associated TCRs and HLA-C alleles having the fewest. A later analysis found that most CMV-associated TCR beta chains appeared HLA-restricted, with HLA associations seemingly driven largely by CMV exposure. Compared with equally common non-associated chains, HLA-associated TCR beta chains in a later analysis were more clonally expanded and had lower generation probabilities. Some IMGT-functional V segments, including TRBV6-2 and TRBV6-3, could not be told apart with the 87-base-pair reads, so those segments were excluded.

The cohort comprised hundreds of healthy bone marrow donors. Cohort members were all nominally healthy when sampled, although unrecorded immune exposures were likely present. The donor was CMV seropositive and belonged to the group of 250 to 350 seropositive cohort members. Each donor provided a peripheral blood sample, and peripheral blood mononuclear cells were used for TCR beta sequencing. The Qiagen DNeasy Blood Extraction Kit was used to extract genomic DNA from the blood cell samples. At the junction V is shortened by 5 bases and J by 8 bases; bases outside the gene matches: 7. CDR1 and CDR2, per the germline V gene, are MNHNS and SASEGT. The CDR3 covers 15 residues, taking in both the cysteine and the phenylalanine. Only the CDR3 DNA is retained, 45 bases long and in frame from the first base. This clone has only a few counts. What this receptor recognizes is not known. The input lacks base qualities; no much larger clone sits a single base away.

This TCR derives from a woman aged 40 to 50 in good health and CMV-seropositive. The chain is assembled from TRBV6-1 and TRBJ1-5, with 12 bases matching TRBD1. Material: PBMCs. CDR3 reads: CASSFGTGGAEPQHF. The sequence in DNA is TGTGCCAGCAGTTTTGGGACAGGGGGCGCGGAGCCCCAGCATTTT.